The source of this T cell receptor (beta chain) is a study of T cell responses to AZD1222 COVID-19 vaccine. Sequencing used immunoSEQ multiplex PCR; TCRdb keeps in-frame clones, though not all of them. The sample lists 150,000 or so clones; roughly 87% were seen once. Study-wide points: Reports say nearly half of spike-specific TCRs go after unmutated variant regions. At baseline, just a handful of AZD1222 recipients tested seropositive. Clonal diversity was possibly underestimated; the donors were predominantly white British and more often female.

Details on this clone: As yet, its antigen is unknown.

Germline CDR1 is KGHSH and CDR2 is LQKENI. V shed 1 base and J shed 0 bases, with 16 bases lying between them. The length of the CDR3 is 17 residues. The TCR was taken from an adult who received the AZD1222 COVID-19 vaccine. The source material was peripheral blood, sampled 28 days after the second AZD1222 dose. This rearrangement joins TRBV18 to TRBJ2-7; tentatively, D is TRBD2 (6 bases). The CDR3, as DNA: TGTGCCAGCTCACCACTGGGGGGATCGGATAGCTCCTACGAGCAGTACTTC. Protein: CASSPLGGSDSSYEQYF.